The present T cell receptor (beta chain) was sequenced within a study of Graves' ophthalmopathy and Graves' hyperthyroidism. The CDR3 has 14 amino acids. Trimming stripped 4 bases from V and 7 bases from J, with 17 bases between. Germline lookup yields CDR1 SGHRS and CDR2 YFSETQ. The authors enrolled newly diagnosed hyperthyroidism patients aged 18 to 65 with under 2 months' duration. Exclusion covered patients with other autoimmune diseases or uncontrolled infections (as well as pregnancy or lactation). The diagnostic workup employed clinical symptoms, serum thyroxine, TRAb, thyroid ultrasound and orbital computed tomography. This clonotype has only a few counts. Its cognate antigen is unknown. Study observations and caveats: Ophthalmopathy could be told apart from stable hyperthyroidism by a 13-signature model (under 90% sensitivity, 80% to 84% specificity).

From RNA, the CDR3 regions of TCR beta chains were amplified and sequenced. Second-round multiplex PCR came after a first-round RT-PCR that employed HTBI primers. TCRdb processed the multiplex PCR reads anew with MiXCR; each CDR3 protein has one entry. The sample holds about 550,000 distinct CDR3 sequences, 35% to 45% seen once. The specimen was peripheral blood or thyroid tissue (not recorded which). This chain uses TRBV5-1 with TRBJ1-1, with D perhaps matching TRBD1 (5 bases). This TCR was sampled from an adult man with Graves' hyperthyroidism. The CDR3 sequence: CASSDSGVPREAFF. The CDR3 DNA reads as TGCGCCAGCAGCGATTCGGGGGTGCCGCGTGAAGCTTTCTTT.